This entry lists 23 T cell receptor beta chains sequenced from one sample in a study of blood T cell repertoires in COVID-19. Repertoires were generated with immunoSEQ multiplex PCR, while TCRdb's copy carries only in-frame clones and drops some. The sample has around 230,000 clones; roughly 87% are singletons. The material sequenced was peripheral blood. The receptors were sampled from a man aged 55 to 70 who had recovered from COVID-19.

This clone was seen a single time. The rearrangement links TRBV27 to TRBJ1-5, with TRBD1 identical over 8 bases. Germline assignment: CDR1 MNHEY and CDR2 SMNVEV (reference sequence). The CDR3 covers 14 residues. V was pared by 5 bases and J by 6 bases, with 6 bases of the junction left unmatched. The CDR3 DNA reads as TGTGCCAGCAGTCCACGGACAGGGACTCAGCCCCAGCATTTT. It encodes CASSPRTGTQPQHF.

The chain carries TRBV18 and TRBJ2-6; D remains unclear. Per the germline V gene, CDR1 is KGHSH and CDR2 is LQKENI. CDR3 size: 15 residues. Trimming removed 3 bases at V and 0 bases at J, with 6 bases between. CDR3 sequence (DNA): TGTGCCAGCTCACCGGGCGACTCTGGGGCCAACGTCCTGACTTTC. Residues: CASSPGDSGANVLTF.

The chain links TRBV6-6 to TRBJ2-7; tentatively, D is TRBD2 (6 bases). The germline V gene encodes CDR1 MNHNY and CDR2 SVGAGI (reference sequence). Trimming took 1 base from V and 2 from J, leaving 15 bases between them. The CDR3 covers 16 residues. The CDR3 region is CASSYWGERAPYEQYF. Here the CDR3 DNA reads TGTGCCAGCAGTTACTGGGGGGAGAGAGCCCCCTACGAGCAGTACTTC.

The rearrangement links TRBV6-1 to TRBJ2-1, with 8 nucleotides matching TRBD2. Losses at the gene ends were 0 bases for V and 7 bases for J; bases not matched to a gene: 8. The CDR3 has 16 amino acids. Per germline, CDR1 MNHNS and CDR2 SASEGT. CDR3: CASSEALGGVRNEQFF. The DNA for the CDR3 is TGTGCCAGCAGTGAAGCGCTCGGGGGGGTTCGAAATGAGCAGTTCTTC.

V gene TRBV5-4 combines with J gene TRBJ2-3; 10 nucleotides line up with TRBD2. V trimming: 0 bases; J trimming: 1 base; junction bases outside the gene matches: 2. CDR3 size: 16 residues. Germline CDR1 and CDR2: SGHNT and YYREEE (reference sequence). CDR3 bases: TGTGCCAGCAGCTTGGCAGCGGGGGGGCGCACAGATACGCAGTATTTT. It encodes CASSLAAGGRTDTQYF.

This clone occurred once. The CDR3 DNA follows: TGTGCCTGGAGTGTACTAGGGAACACTGAAGCTTTCTTT. It is translated as CAWSVLGNTEAFF. The J gene is TRBJ1-1, the V gene TRBV30, with D unresolved. The CDR3 consists of 13 residues. V was shortened by 0 bases and J by 1 base, with 6 bases between the two germline ends. Germline CDR1 GTSNPN, CDR2 SVGIG (reference sequence).

The chain employs TRBV2 and TRBJ1-1; 7 bases align to TRBD1. Germline V CDR1 and CDR2: SNHLY, FYNNEI. CDR3 length: 13 amino acids. With V trimmed by 7 bases and J by 1 base, 3 bases remained unmatched. The chain's CDR3 is CASTGQSNTEAFF. The CDR3 DNA reads TGTGCCAGCACGGGACAGTCGAACACTGAAGCTTTCTTT. The whole variable domain, remainder taken from reference TRBV2 and TRBJ1-1, is EPEVTQTPSHQVTQMGQEVILRCVPISNHLYFYWYRQILGQKVEFLVSFYNNEISEKSEIFDDQFSVERPDGSNFTLKIRSTKLEDSAMYFCASTGQSNTEAFFGQGTRLTVV.

This clone was detected only a few times. The gene calls are TRBV27 and TRBJ2-7; 7 bases fit TRBD2. The germline CDR1 and CDR2 sequences are MNHEY and SMNVEV (reference sequence). This CDR3 has 17 residues. V shed 8 bases and J 0 bases; nucleotides not matched to a gene: 16. CDR3 nucleotide sequence: TGTGCCAGCGCGGTTGGACCGGGACTACCAAGCTCCTACGAGCAGTACTTC. This gives the protein CASAVGPGLPSSYEQYF.

The V and J genes are TRBV11-3 and TRBJ1-3; TRBD1 might be the D (6 bases). Germline assignment: CDR1 SGHNT and CDR2 YENEEA. V lost 8 bases, J lost 0 bases, and 14 bases lay in between. The CDR3 has 15 amino acids. The CDR3 reads CASRDKEISGNTIYF. The DNA for the CDR3 is TGTGCCAGCCGGGACAAGGAAATCTCTGGAAACACCATATATTTT.

V gene TRBV2 combines with J gene TRBJ1-5, with no clear D. Germline CDR1 reads SNHLY; CDR2 reads FYNNEI. There are 14 residues in the CDR3. Trimming cost V 10 bases and J 2 bases, with 15 bases left between them. The CDR3 region has the DNA TGTGCCACCCGCCGGGAAATGGGCAATCAGCCCCAGCATTTT. It is translated as CATRREMGNQPQHF.

The chain uses TRBV10-3 and TRBJ1-1, with D uncertain. The CDR3 is 13 residues long. V was clipped by 1 base and J by 4 bases, with 7 bases between them. Germline-derived CDR1 and CDR2 are ENHRY and SYGVKD. The CDR3 DNA sequence: TGTGCCATCAGTGAGTTTCCATCCACTGAAGCTTTCTTT. This gives the protein CAISEFPSTEAFF.

This chain joins TRBV10-2 and TRBJ2-3; 10 nucleotides align to TRBD2. The CDR3 runs 15 residues. Germline V gene lookup returns CDR1 WSHSY and CDR2 SAAADI. After removal of 5 bases from V and 0 bases from J, the junction contained 2 bases not matched to a gene. The CDR3 nucleotides read TGCGCCAGCAGTCTAGCGGGGGATAGCACAGATACGCAGTATTTT. Translating gives CASSLAGDSTDTQYF.

This clone was seen just once. The rearrangement links TRBV2 to TRBJ1-5; weak D call: TRBD1 (5 bases). The V and J ends lost 1 base and 4 bases respectively, with 8 bases between them. Germline assignment: CDR1 SNHLY and CDR2 FYNNEI. The CDR3 is 14 amino acids. The CDR3 DNA is TGTGCCAGCAGTGAAGGGGGCTTTAATCAGCCCCAGCATTTT. Translated, it gives CASSEGGFNQPQHF.

V usage is TRBV6-5 and J usage is TRBJ1-6; D possibly corresponds to TRBD1 (5 bases). The CDR3 sequence is 14 residues long. Germline V lookup: CDR1 MNHEY, CDR2 SVGAGI. V shed 6 bases and J shed 6 bases, with 12 bases lying between them. This CDR3 reads CASSYRQGNSPLHF. The CDR3 DNA sequence: TGTGCCAGCAGCTACCGTCAGGGTAATTCACCCCTCCACTTT.

This chain uses TRBV5-1 with TRBJ2-3; D perhaps matches TRBD1 (6 bases). The CDR3 length is 16 residues. V lost 5 bases to trimming and J lost 3 bases, with 19 bases between them. Germline values: CDR1 SGHRS, CDR2 YFSETQ. For the CDR3, the DNA is TGCGCCAGCAGGGTCGCGACAGGAAGTTTGACAGATACGCAGTATTTT. Protein: CASRVATGSLTDTQYF.

CDR3 bases: TGTGCCAGCAGGGACAAGACAGGACCTAACACCGGGGAGCTGTTTTTT. This gives the protein CASRDKTGPNTGELFF. The chain joins TRBV7-8 to TRBJ2-2; perhaps TRBD1 as D (6 bases). V dropped 6 bases and J dropped 2 bases, with 16 bases sitting between them. The CDR3 sequence is 16 residues long. The germline gives CDR1 SGHVS, CDR2 FQNEAQ.

The CDR3 coding sequence is TGTGCCAGCAGCTCCTTTGCGGCTAGCACAGATACGCAGTATTTT. The encoded protein is CASSSFAASTDTQYF. The chain combines TRBV7-2 with TRBJ2-3; D unresolved. This CDR3 has 15 amino acids. CDR1 is SGHTA and CDR2 is FQGNSA in the germline V gene. V shed 4 bases and J shed 0 bases, with 11 bases lying between them. The full variable domain, in which reference TRBV7-2 and TRBJ2-3 provide the parts outside the CDR3, is GAGVSQSPSNKVTEKGKDVELRCDPISGHTALYWYRQSLGQGLEFLIYFQGNSAPDKSGLPSDRFSAERTGGSVSTLTIQRTQQEDSAVYLCASSSFAASTDTQYFGPGTRLTVL.

This clone turned up a few times. The chain joins TRBV10-2 to TRBJ1-2; 7 bases agree with TRBD1. V lost 11 bases and J lost 3; bases outside the gene matches: 6. CDR1 and CDR2 from the germline V gene are WSHSY and SAAADI. CDR3 length: 12 residues. CDR3 in DNA: TGCGCCTGTTCAGGGGGTTACTATGGCTACACCTTC. It encodes CACSGGYYGYTF.

The chain links TRBV2 to TRBJ1-2; D may be TRBD1 (6 bases). This CDR3 spans 15 amino acids. Germline V gives CDR1 SNHLY, CDR2 FYNNEI. V was trimmed by 6 bases and J by 4 bases, leaving 18 bases between them. The CDR3 region has the DNA TGTGCCAGCAGCCCCGGTGAGGCAGGGGTCTATGGCTACACCTTC. This codes for CASSPGEAGVYGYTF.

The gene calls are TRBV2 and TRBJ2-7; 12 bases are a match to TRBD1. After removal of 6 bases from V and 2 bases from J, the junction contained 8 bases not matched to a gene. This CDR3 is 16 amino acids long. The germline CDR1 and CDR2 sequences are SNHLY and FYNNEI. The CDR3: CASRMGTGGPTYEQYF. CDR3 DNA sequence: TGTGCCAGCAGGATGGGGACAGGGGGCCCCACCTACGAGCAGTACTTC.

This clone was observed a handful of times. This chain links TRBV19 with TRBJ2-3; D possibly corresponds to TRBD1 (6 bases). The CDR3 contains 13 residues. Germline V lookup: CDR1 LNHDA, CDR2 SQIVND (reference sequence). V was clipped by 3 bases and J by 5 bases, with 9 bases between them. CDR3 in amino acids: CASSIQGIDTQYF. The CDR3 DNA reads as TGTGCCAGTAGTATTCAGGGGATAGATACGCAGTATTTT.

This clone was seen more than once but under ten times. The gene calls are TRBV6-1 and TRBJ1-6; no firm D call. The CDR3 runs to 16 residues. The V end was cut by 2 bases, the J end by 9 bases, with 17 bases between. CDR1 and CDR2 (germline): MNHNS, SASEGT. The CDR3, as DNA: TGTGCCAGCAGTGAATCGCCGAATACTCTTGGTTCACCCCTCCACTTT. Protein: CASSESPNTLGSPLHF.

At least ten counts were recorded for this clone. The chain links TRBV6-6 to TRBJ2-7, with 9 positions matching TRBD1. This CDR3 is 15 amino acids long. Germline V gene sequence: CDR1 MNHNY, CDR2 SVGAGI (reference sequence). The trim removed 5 bases at V and 6 bases at J, leaving 11 bases unmatched. This CDR3 reads CASSKRGQGPGEQYV. The CDR3 region has the DNA TGTGCCAGCAGTAAGAGGGGACAGGGTCCTGGCGAGCAGTACGTC.